This TCR beta chain was found in a study of blood T cells in healthy people across ages. Then a second PCR, running roughly 7 to 11 cycles, was carried out with a sample-barcoded 5' primer and a J-beta primer mix. From the 5' RACE reads, TCRdb called clonotypes with MiXCR, one entry per CDR3 protein. This sample carries 650,000 to 1,000,000 distinct CDR3 sequences, about 37% of them seen once, and the ten largest clones take over 10%. The CDR3 consists of 14 residues. V lost 6 bases and J 8 bases, leaving 19 bases between the germline ends. This clonotype showed up many times. The sequenced sample consisted of blood. The TCR sequence derives from a young man in good health. The rearrangement uses TRBV12-3 or TRBV12-4 and TRBJ1-2; D possibly corresponds to TRBD1 (5 bases). The CDR3 loop reads CASRQTARLGGYTF. The DNA of the CDR3 is TGTGCCAGCAGGCAGACAGCCCGGCTTGGCGGCTACACCTTC.